Shown below are 25 T cell receptor beta chains from a single sample sequenced in a study of T cell repertoires in cytomegalovirus infection. From the reads, TCRdb called clonotypes with MiXCR, one entry per CDR3 protein. The sample has around 450,000 distinct CDR3 sequences, approximately 10% seen once. Sequenced sample: PBMCs. The receptors were sampled from a human donor in good health (CMV status not recorded). Some clones in this sample may be carry-over from other donors' samples.

This clonotype occurred many times. V gene TRBV10-3 combines with J gene TRBJ2-7; 8 nucleotides align to TRBD1. Germline V lookup: CDR1 ENHRY, CDR2 SYGVKD. Germline trimming cut 6 bases from V and 5 bases from J; bases unmatched to any gene: 6. This CDR3 spans 13 amino acids. DNA of the CDR3: TGTGCCATCAGGATACGACAGGGGAACGAGCAGTACTTC. It codes for CAIRIRQGNEQYF.

This clonotype was seen repeatedly, ten times or more. The chain employs TRBV7-2 and TRBJ2-1, with D tentatively TRBD1 (5 bases). Germline lookup yields CDR1 SGHTA and CDR2 FQGNSA. The CDR3 loop spans 15 amino acids. Trimming took off 5 bases at V and 6 bases at J, with 17 bases between the two ends. The CDR3 loop reads CASSPDPGAFNEQFF. For the CDR3, the DNA is TGTGCCAGCAGCCCCGATCCTGGGGCTTTCAATGAGCAGTTCTTC.

This clonotype was detected ten times or more. V is TRBV11-1 and J is TRBJ1-2, with D perhaps TRBD1 (5 bases). CDR3 size: 14 residues. Germline V gene sequence: CDR1 SGHAT, CDR2 FQDESV (reference sequence). The ends were cut back, 5 bases at V and 7 bases at J, with 17 bases in the middle. The CDR3 DNA sequence: TGTGCCAGCAGCACCAGACAGTCCTCGGGTGGCTACACCTTC. Encoded protein: CASSTRQSSGGYTF.

This chain links TRBV7-3 with TRBJ1-1, with D tentatively TRBD1 (6 bases). There are 16 residues in the CDR3. Germline assignment: CDR1 SGHTA and CDR2 FQGTGA. V was clipped by 3 bases and J by 4 bases, with 18 bases between them. This chain's CDR3 is CASSLTGGGGVTEAFF. CDR3 coding DNA: TGTGCCAGCAGCTTGACTGGGGGAGGGGGAGTCACTGAAGCTTTCTTT.

The chain combines TRBV6-1 with TRBJ1-2, with D possibly being TRBD1 (6 bases). Germline CDR1 and CDR2: MNHNS and SASEGT. The CDR3 sequence is 14 residues long. V lost 5 bases to trimming and J lost 6 bases, with 16 bases between them. This chain's CDR3 is CASSYSRGAHGYTF. The CDR3 DNA sequence: TGTGCCAGCAGTTACAGTCGGGGGGCTCATGGCTACACCTTC.

This clonotype turned up a few times. The chain recombines TRBV11-2 with TRBJ2-1, with a weak D call TRBD1 (6 bases). V lost 5 bases to trimming and J lost 0 bases, with 20 bases between them. The CDR3 consists of 18 residues. The germline gives CDR1 SGHAT, CDR2 FQNNGV. This chain's CDR3 is CASSAIDSADSSYNEQFF. In nucleotides, the CDR3 is TGTGCCAGCAGCGCCATCGACTCGGCGGACAGCTCCTACAATGAGCAGTTCTTC.

This clonotype came up many times. The J gene is TRBJ2-6, the V gene TRBV28; the D gene is possibly TRBD2 (6 bases). CDR1 is MDHEN and CDR2 is SYDVKM in the germline V gene. The CDR3 loop spans 15 amino acids. The V and J ends lost 7 bases and 3 bases respectively, with 13 bases between them. The CDR3 bases are TGTGCCAGCACCTCGGGGGAAGATGGGGCCAACGTCCTGACTTTC. Its protein is CASTSGEDGANVLTF.

The chain is built from TRBV27 and TRBJ1-1; TRBD1 is a possible D gene (5 bases). Between the trimmed V and J ends, which lost 6 bases and 4 bases, there was a span of 21 bases. In germline, CDR1 is MNHEY, CDR2 SMNVEV (reference sequence). There are 16 residues in the CDR3. CDR3 protein: CASRRDLTRGGTEAFF. For the CDR3, the DNA is TGTGCCAGCAGAAGGGACCTCACCCGGGGGGGCACTGAAGCTTTCTTT.

A remark on this clonotype: A clone one base away is much larger, so this may be a read error. The rearrangement joins TRBV7-9 to TRBJ2-7, with 7 nucleotides matching TRBD2. This CDR3 is built from 16 residues. V lost 5 bases, J lost 3 bases, and 13 bases stayed unmatched. Germline assignment: CDR1 SEHNR and CDR2 FQNEAQ (reference sequence). For the CDR3, the DNA is TGTGCCAGCAGCCCCTCGGGGGAGGGAAGGAGCTACGAGCAGTACTTC. Protein: CASSPSGEGRSYEQYF.

In its sample, this clonotype was seen many times. J is TRBJ2-7 and V is TRBV11-3; no reliable D call. The CDR3 runs to 13 residues. With 3 bases removed from V and 4 bases from J, the gap between germline ends came to 10 bases. Germline assignment: CDR1 SGHNT and CDR2 YENEEA. The CDR3 DNA reads as TGTGCCAGCAGCTTCGGAGTCACTTACGAGCAGTACTTC. Amino acids: CASSFGVTYEQYF.

The rearrangement uses TRBV10-3 and TRBJ2-5, with 9 bases aligning to TRBD1. Germline assignment: CDR1 ENHRY and CDR2 SYGVKD. The CDR3 runs 15 residues. Germline trimming cut 4 bases from V and 4 bases from J; bases unmatched to any gene: 7. CDR3 amino acids: CAISVQQGAGETQYF. DNA for the CDR3: TGTGCCATCAGTGTCCAACAGGGGGCTGGAGAGACCCAGTACTTC.

At least ten counts were recorded for this clonotype. The V call is TRBV12-3 or TRBV12-4, the J call TRBJ2-5; 8 nucleotides match TRBD1. Trimming at V came to 7 bases and at J to 4 bases, leaving 5 bases not matched to a gene. The CDR3 covers 13 residues. CDR3 bases: TGTGCCAGCAACCCGACAGGGGTAGAGACCCAGTACTTC. Translation gives CASNPTGVETQYF.

This clonotype was seen repeatedly, ten times or more. This sequence joins TRBV5-1 and TRBJ2-1; D may be TRBD1 or TRBD2 (5 bases each). Trimming took off 2 bases at V and 6 bases at J, with 9 bases between the two ends. The CDR3 runs 13 residues. The V gene's germline CDR1 is SGHRS and CDR2 YFSETQ. CDR3 sequence: CASSFGTGNEQFF. The CDR3 nucleotides read TGCGCCAGCAGCTTTGGGACGGGCAATGAGCAGTTCTTC.

This clonotype was recorded many times. This sequence joins TRBV19 and TRBJ2-7; D perhaps matches TRBD1 (5 bases). This CDR3 spans 16 amino acids. The V end lost 3 bases, the J end lost 5 bases, and 20 bases lay between the germline ends. Per germline, CDR1 LNHDA and CDR2 SQIVND (reference sequence). The CDR3 nucleotides read TGTGCCAGTAGTATCAGGGTATTTACTCCGGCCGACGAGCAGTACTTC. It yields the protein CASSIRVFTPADEQYF.

This clonotype was counted at least ten times. The V call is TRBV7-2, the J call TRBJ2-7; unclear D gene. The ends were cut back, 4 bases at V and 2 bases at J, with 9 bases in the middle. CDR1 and CDR2 (germline): SGHTA, FQGNSA. The CDR3 extends over 13 amino acids. The CDR3 DNA is TGTGCCAGCAGCTCCGGACGAACCTACGAGCAGTACTTC. Protein sequence: CASSSGRTYEQYF.

Ten or more counts support this clonotype. The rearrangement uses TRBV7-6 and TRBJ2-7; perhaps TRBD2 as D (5 bases). CDR1 is SGHVS, CDR2 FNYEAQ, per germline. The CDR3 consists of 15 residues. Trimming shortened V by 2 bases and J by 1 base, and 12 bases separated the two germline ends. DNA for the CDR3: TGTGCCAGCAGCTTACGCGGGTCGGTGTCCTACGAGCAGTACTTC. Translated: CASSLRGSVSYEQYF.

This clonotype was detected many times. The chain is built from TRBV2 and TRBJ1-5, with D possibly being TRBD1 (5 bases). V was cut by 1 base and J by 4 bases, with 8 bases left in between. Germline-derived CDR1 and CDR2 are SNHLY and FYNNEI. The CDR3 has 14 residues. DNA of the CDR3: TGTGCCAGCAGTGAAGGGACAAGAAATCAGCCCCAGCATTTT. Translated, it gives CASSEGTRNQPQHF.

This clonotype came up many times. The V call is TRBV7-9, the J call TRBJ2-2; D uncertain. The CDR3 runs to 12 residues. Per germline, CDR1 SEHNR and CDR2 FQNEAQ (reference sequence). Trimming pared 1 base from V and 7 bases from J, leaving 4 bases between. CDR3 DNA sequence: TGTGCCAGCAGCTTAGAACGCGGGGAGCTGTTTTTT. Protein sequence: CASSLERGELFF.

Ten or more counts support this clonotype. The rearrangement links TRBV27 to TRBJ1-5; TRBD1 might be the D (5 bases). CDR1 and CDR2 from the germline V gene are MNHEY and SMNVEV (reference sequence). Trimming removed 7 bases from V and 5 bases from J, with 21 bases in between. This CDR3 is 16 amino acids long. The CDR3 bases are TGTGCCAGCACTTCACTCGGAGTGGGGGGAGATCAGCCCCAGCATTTT. Its protein is CASTSLGVGGDQPQHF.

This clonotype was observed many times. The V and J genes are TRBV7-9 and TRBJ1-4; 8 positions agree with TRBD1. This CDR3 region has 17 residues. Germline CDR1 is SEHNR and CDR2 is FQNEAQ (reference sequence). With 2 bases clipped from V and 5 bases from J, the junction kept 10 bases outside the gene matches. CDR3 nucleotides: TGTGCCAGCAGCTTAACGAGGGGTAACAGGGGGAATGAAAAACTGTTTTTT. Protein: CASSLTRGNRGNEKLFF.

This clonotype was seen at least ten times. V gene TRBV7-8 combines with J gene TRBJ2-1; 7 positions match TRBD2. The V gene end was trimmed by 2 bases and the J gene end by 9 bases; junction bases not matched to a gene: 16. In germline, CDR1 is SGHVS, CDR2 FQNEAQ. The CDR3 is 17 residues long. CDR3 residues: CASSLYISLGGLGEQFF. CDR3 DNA: TGTGCCAGCAGCTTATATATATCCCTCGGGGGGTTAGGTGAGCAGTTCTTC.

At least ten counts were recorded for this clonotype. The chain recombines TRBV12-3 or TRBV12-4 with TRBJ1-2, with 9 nucleotides matching TRBD1. The CDR3 is 15 amino acids. Trimming removed 6 bases from V and 4 bases from J; junction bases left unmatched: 9. CDR3 in DNA: TGTGCCAGCAGCTTGGGACAGGGAGTAAGCTATGGCTACACCTTC. This translates into CASSLGQGVSYGYTF.

This clonotype was seen many times. V is TRBV18 and J is TRBJ2-2; a possible D gene is TRBD1 (5 bases). Trimming took 3 bases from V and 6 from J, leaving 14 bases between them. The CDR3 loop spans 15 amino acids. Per germline, CDR1 KGHSH and CDR2 LQKENI. This CDR3 is CASSPGQGYSGELFF. DNA of the CDR3: TGTGCCAGCTCACCGGGCCAGGGATACTCCGGGGAGCTGTTTTTT.

This clonotype was observed at least ten times. V and J are TRBV20-1 and TRBJ2-5; 10 bases map to TRBD2. J was trimmed by 5 bases and V by 4 bases; bases with no gene match: 7. Germline CDR1 is DFQATT and CDR2 is SNEGSKA (reference sequence). CDR3 size: 14 residues. The CDR3 loop reads CSATYSGRYETQYF. The CDR3 DNA is TGCAGTGCTACATATAGCGGGAGGTACGAGACCCAGTACTTC.

This clonotype was counted many times. CDR3 residues: CASSLTTGNTGELFF. DNA for the CDR3: TGTGCCAGCAGCTTAACCACGGGGAACACCGGGGAGCTGTTTTTT. This chain links TRBV7-2 with TRBJ2-2; D unclear. The CDR3 covers 15 residues. Germline-derived CDR1 and CDR2 are SGHTA and FQGNSA. The V gene lost 2 bases and the J gene lost 1 base, with 8 bases spanning the gap.